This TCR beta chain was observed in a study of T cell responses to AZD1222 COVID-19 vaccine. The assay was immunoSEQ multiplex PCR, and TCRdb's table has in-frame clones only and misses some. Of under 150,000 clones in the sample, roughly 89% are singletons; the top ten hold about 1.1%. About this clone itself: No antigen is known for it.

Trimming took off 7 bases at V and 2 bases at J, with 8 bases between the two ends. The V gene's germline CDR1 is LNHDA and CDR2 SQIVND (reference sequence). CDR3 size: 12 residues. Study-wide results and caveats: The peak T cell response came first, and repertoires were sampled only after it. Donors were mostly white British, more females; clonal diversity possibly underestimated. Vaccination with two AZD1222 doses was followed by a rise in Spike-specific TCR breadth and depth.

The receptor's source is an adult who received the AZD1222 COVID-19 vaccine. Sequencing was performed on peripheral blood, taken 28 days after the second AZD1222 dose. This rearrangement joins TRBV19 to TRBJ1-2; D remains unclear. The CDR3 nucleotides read TGTGCCAGTACAGATATCAACTATGGCTACACCTTC. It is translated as CASTDINYGYTF. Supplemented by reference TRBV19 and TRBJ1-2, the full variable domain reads DGGITQSPKYLFRKEGQNVTLSCEQNLNHDAMYWYRQDPGQGLRLIYYSQIVNDFQKGDIAEGYSVSREKKESFPLTVTSAQKNPTAFYLCASTDINYGYTFGSGTRLTVV.